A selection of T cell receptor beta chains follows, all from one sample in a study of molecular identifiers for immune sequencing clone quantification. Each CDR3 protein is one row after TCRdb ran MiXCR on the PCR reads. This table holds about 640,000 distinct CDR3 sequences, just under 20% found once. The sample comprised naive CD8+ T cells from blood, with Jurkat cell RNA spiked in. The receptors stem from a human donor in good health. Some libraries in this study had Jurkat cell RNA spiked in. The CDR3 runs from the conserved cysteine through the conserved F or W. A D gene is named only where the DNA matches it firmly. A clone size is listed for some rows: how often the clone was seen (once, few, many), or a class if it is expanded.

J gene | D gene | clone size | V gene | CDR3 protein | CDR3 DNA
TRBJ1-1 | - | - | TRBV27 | CASRNKSRNTEAFF | TGTGCCAGCAGGAACAAATCGAGGAACACTGAAGCTTTCTTT
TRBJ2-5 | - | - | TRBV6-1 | CASSVGDSFDSETQYF | TGTGCCAGCAGTGTAGGAGACAGTTTTGATTCAGAGACCCAGTACTTC
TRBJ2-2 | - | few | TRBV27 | CASSYRVLLGGELFF | TGTGCCAGCAGCTACAGGGTCCTACTGGGCGGGGAGCTGTTTTTT
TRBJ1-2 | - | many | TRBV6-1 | CASSEVGPSTF | TGTGCCAGCAGTGAAGTGGGTCCCAGCACCTTC
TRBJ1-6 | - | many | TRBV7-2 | CASSFHRDYNSPLHF | TGTGCCAGCAGCTTTCATCGGGACTATAATTCACCCCTCCACTTT
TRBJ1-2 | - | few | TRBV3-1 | CASSQWRGGADGYTF | TGTGCCAGCAGCCAATGGCGCGGCGGGGCGGATGGCTACACCTTC
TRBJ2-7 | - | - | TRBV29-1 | CSVAGGLGYEQCF | TGCAGCGTTGCCGGGGGGCTTGGTTACGAGCAGTGCTTC
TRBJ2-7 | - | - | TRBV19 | CASSIGGADYEQYF | TGTGCCAGTAGTATAGGTGGGGCGGATTACGAGCAGTACTTC
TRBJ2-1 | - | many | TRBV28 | CASSFAGGFRSGEQFF | TGTGCCAGCAGTTTCGCCGGTGGTTTTAGAAGTGGGGAGCAGTTCTTC
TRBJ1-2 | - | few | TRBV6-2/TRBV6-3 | CASSPVGPGLLDYTF | TGTGCCAGCAGCCCCGTAGGACCTGGGCTCCTAGACTACACCTTC
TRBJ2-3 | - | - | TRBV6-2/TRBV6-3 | CASGPTCGIWDTQYF | TGTGCCAGCGGTCCCACTTGCGGGATATGGGATACGCAGTATTTT
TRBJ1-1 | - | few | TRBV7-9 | CASSLQGRHTEAFF | TGTGCCAGCAGCTTACAGGGACGTCACACTGAAGCTTTCTTT
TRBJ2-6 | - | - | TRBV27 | CASGPLGRGRFGANVLTF | TGTGCCAGCGGGCCCCTCGGCAGGGGACGCTTTGGGGCCAACGTCCTGACTTTC
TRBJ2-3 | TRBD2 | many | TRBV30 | CAWSEAGWAGDTQYF | TGTGCCTGGAGTGAAGCGGGATGGGCCGGGGATACGCAGTATTTT
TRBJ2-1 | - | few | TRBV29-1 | CSVLGFSYNEQFF | TGCAGCGTTCTGGGATTCTCCTACAATGAGCAGTTCTTC
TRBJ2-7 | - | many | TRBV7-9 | CASSLAGAYDEQYF | TGTGCCAGCAGCCTTGCGGGGGCCTACGACGAGCAGTACTTC
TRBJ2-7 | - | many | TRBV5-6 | CASSLGRKPYEQYF | TGTGCCAGCAGCTTGGGCAGAAAACCCTACGAGCAGTACTTC
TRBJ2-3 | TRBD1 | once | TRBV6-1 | CASSARQGLADTQYF | TGTGCCAGCAGTGCGCGACAGGGCCTCGCAGATACGCAGTATTTT
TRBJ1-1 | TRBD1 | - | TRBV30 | CAWSSRGPTEASF | TGTGCCTGGAGTTCGAGGGGGCCAACTGAAGCTTCCTTT
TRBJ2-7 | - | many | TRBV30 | CAWEEDYEQYF | TGTGCCTGGGAGGAGGACTACGAGCAGTACTTC
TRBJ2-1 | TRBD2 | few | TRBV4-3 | CASSWGGVNNEQFF | TGCGCCAGCAGCTGGGGGGGGGTGAACAATGAGCAGTTCTTC
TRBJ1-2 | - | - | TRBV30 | CAWSGTGPKTPIYGYTF | TGTGCCTGGAGCGGAACGGGGCCGAAAACTCCGATCTATGGCTACACCTTC
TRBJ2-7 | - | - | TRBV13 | CASSLRFSDSPYEQYF | TGTGCCAGCAGCTTACGCTTCTCGGATAGTCCCTACGAGCAGTACTTC
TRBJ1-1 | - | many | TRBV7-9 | CASSTTTDYVEAFF | TGTGCCAGCAGCACAACGACAGATTATGTTGAAGCTTTCTTT
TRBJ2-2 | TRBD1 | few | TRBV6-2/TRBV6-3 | CASSYRQGAGTGELFF | TGTGCCAGCAGTTACAGGCAGGGGGCTGGCACCGGGGAGCTGTTTTTT
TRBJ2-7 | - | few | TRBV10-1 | CASSERTGFDEQYF | TGCGCCAGCAGTGAGCGAACAGGGTTCGACGAGCAGTACTTC
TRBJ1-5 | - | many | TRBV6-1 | CASRGGVGSNQPQHF | TGTGCCAGCCGTGGTGGGGTTGGTAGCAATCAGCCCCAGCATTTT
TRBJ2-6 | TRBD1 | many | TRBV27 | CASSFQGASGANVLTF | TGTGCCAGCAGTTTCCAGGGGGCTTCCGGGGCCAACGTCCTGACTTTC
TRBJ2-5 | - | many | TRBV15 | CATSRRDEETQYF | TGTGCCACCAGCAGACGGGACGAAGAGACCCAGTACTTC
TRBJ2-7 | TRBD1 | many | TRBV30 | CAWALGTGEYEQYF | TGTGCCTGGGCATTGGGGACAGGGGAGTACGAGCAGTACTTC
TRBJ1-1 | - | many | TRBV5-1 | CASSGDGTEAFF | TGCGCCAGCAGCGGTGATGGCACTGAAGCTTTCTTT
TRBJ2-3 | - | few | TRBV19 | CAGSIQTADTDTQYF | TGTGCCGGTAGTATACAGACGGCCGACACAGATACGCAGTATTTT
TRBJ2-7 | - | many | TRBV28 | CASSPTGHHEQYF | TGTGCCAGCAGCCCCACAGGGCACCACGAGCAGTACTTC
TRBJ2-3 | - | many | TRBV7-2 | CASTNSGFSTDTQYF | TGTGCCAGCACCAACTCGGGGTTTAGCACAGATACGCAGTATTTT
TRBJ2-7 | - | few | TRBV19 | CASSIPGVVYEQYF | TGTGCCAGTAGTATCCCGGGAGTGGTTTACGAGCAGTACTTC
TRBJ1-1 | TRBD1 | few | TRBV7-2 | CASSPGGEYTEAFF | TGTGCCAGCAGCCCAGGGGGGGAGTACACTGAAGCTTTCTTT
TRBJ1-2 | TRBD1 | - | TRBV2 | CASIGQGDPGYTF | TGTGCCAGCATAGGACAGGGGGACCCAGGCTACACCTTC
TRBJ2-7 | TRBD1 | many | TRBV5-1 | CASSPGDRGRLLSYEQYF | TGCGCCAGCAGCCCGGGAGACAGGGGTCGTCTCCTATCCTACGAGCAGTACTTC
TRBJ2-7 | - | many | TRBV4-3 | CASSQDRGGISYEQYF | TGCGCCAGCAGCCAAGACCGCGGGGGCATATCCTACGAGCAGTACTTC
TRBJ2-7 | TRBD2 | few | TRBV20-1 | CSATTSGVNYEQYF | TGCAGTGCTACCACTAGCGGGGTAAACTACGAGCAGTACTTC
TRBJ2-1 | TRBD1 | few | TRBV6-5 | CASRETGFENEQFF | TGTGCCAGCAGGGAGACAGGGTTTGAGAATGAGCAGTTCTTC
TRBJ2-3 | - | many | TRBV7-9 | CASSSGVNTDTQYF | TGTGCCAGCAGCTCAGGCGTTAATACAGATACGCAGTATTTT
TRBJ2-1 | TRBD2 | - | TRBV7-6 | CASTNSPGSGGPGNEQFF | TGTGCCAGCACCAACTCACCGGGGTCGGGAGGGCCTGGGAATGAGCAGTTCTTC
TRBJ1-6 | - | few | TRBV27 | CASSLGPYNSPLHF | TGTGCCAGCAGTTTGGGGCCTTATAATTCACCCCTCCACTTT
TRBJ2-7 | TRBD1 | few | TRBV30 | CAWSEATGGYEQYF | TGTGCCTGGAGCGAAGCGACAGGGGGCTACGAGCAGTACTTC
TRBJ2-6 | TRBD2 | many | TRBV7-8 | CASSVKTAGTRSGANVLTF | TGTGCCAGCAGCGTAAAAACCGCCGGGACTAGGTCTGGGGCCAACGTCCTGACTTTC
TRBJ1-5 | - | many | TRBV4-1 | CASSHTTNQPQHF | TGCGCCAGCAGCCATACCACCAATCAGCCCCAGCATTTT
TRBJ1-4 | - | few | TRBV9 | CASSVGQVNEKLFF | TGTGCCAGCAGCGTAGGGCAGGTTAATGAAAAACTGTTTTTT
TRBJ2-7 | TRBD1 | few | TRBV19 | CASSMGQDLGEQYF | TGTGCCAGTAGTATGGGACAGGATTTGGGGGAGCAGTACTTC
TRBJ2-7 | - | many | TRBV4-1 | CASSQDGSVPAYEQYF | TGCGCCAGCAGCCAAGATGGCTCGGTACCCGCCTACGAGCAGTACTTC
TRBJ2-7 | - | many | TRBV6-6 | CASSEDFYEQYF | TGTGCCAGCAGTGAGGACTTCTACGAGCAGTACTTC
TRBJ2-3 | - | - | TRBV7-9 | CASSYTSYVNTQGRSLHTQYF | TGTGCCAGCAGCTATACGTCGTACGTAAACACTCAGGGTAGGAGTTTGCATACGCAGTATTTT
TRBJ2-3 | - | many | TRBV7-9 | CASSSGPSDTQYF | TGTGCCAGCAGCTCCGGACCGTCGGATACGCAGTATTTT
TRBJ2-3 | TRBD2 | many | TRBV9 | CASSGPGLAGATDTQYF | TGTGCCAGCAGCGGACCGGGACTAGCGGGGGCCACAGATACGCAGTATTTT
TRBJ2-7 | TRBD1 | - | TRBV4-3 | CASSQVKILGQVSYEQYF | TGCGCCAGCAGCCAAGTAAAAATTTTGGGACAGGTATCCTACGAGCAGTACTTC
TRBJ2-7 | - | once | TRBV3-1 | CASSQFLAPEQGGLLSYEQYF | TGTGCCAGCAGCCAATTTCTTGCCCCGGAGCAGGGGGGGCTATTATCCTACGAGCAGTACTTC
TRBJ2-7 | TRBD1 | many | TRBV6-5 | CASSRTGGSNHDF | TGTGCCAGCAGCCGGACAGGGGGGAGTAATCATGACTTC